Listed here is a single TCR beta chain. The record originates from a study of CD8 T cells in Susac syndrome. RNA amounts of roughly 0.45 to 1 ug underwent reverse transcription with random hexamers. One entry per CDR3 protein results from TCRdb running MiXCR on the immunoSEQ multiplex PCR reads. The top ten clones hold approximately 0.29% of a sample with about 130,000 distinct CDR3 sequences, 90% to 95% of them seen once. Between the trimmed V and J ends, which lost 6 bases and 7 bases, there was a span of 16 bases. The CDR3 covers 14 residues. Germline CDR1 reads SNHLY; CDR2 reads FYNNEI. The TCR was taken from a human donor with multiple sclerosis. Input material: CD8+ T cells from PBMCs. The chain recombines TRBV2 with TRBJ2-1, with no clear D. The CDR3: CASRVLTPPNEQFF. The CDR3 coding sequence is TGTGCCAGCAGGGTCCTTACTCCGCCTAATGAGCAGTTCTTC. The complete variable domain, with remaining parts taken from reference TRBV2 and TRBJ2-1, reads EPEVTQTPSHQVTQMGQEVILRCVPISNHLYFYWYRQILGQKVEFLVSFYNNEISEKSEIFDDQFSVERPDGSNFTLKIRSTKLEDSAMYFCASRVLTPPNEQFFGPGTRLTVL.